This T cell receptor beta chain was found in a study of beta chain features in type 1 diabetes. Overall study findings and caveats: Equally in patients and controls, shorter templates might have been favored by PCR. More deletions and fewer insertions at VDJ junctions were seen in type 1 diabetes patients.

Germline V gives CDR1 GTSNPN, CDR2 SVGIG (reference sequence). The V segment lost 8 bases and the J segment 3 bases; nucleotides outside the gene matches: 15. The CDR3 runs 17 residues. Expressed TCRB transcripts were sequenced because the entire RNA isolate underwent reverse transcription. Method: immunoSEQ multiplex PCR; TCRdb's copy keeps in-frame clones and lacks some. This sample carries some 200,000 clones, approximately 11% of them seen once, and the ten largest clones take over 1%. Every donor had blood drawn once into heparin, about 116 mL on average. This clone was seen a handful of times. Its antigen is undetermined.

The TCR was taken from a man aged 18-30 years in good health. The chain recombines TRBV30 with TRBJ2-2; 10 bases are a match to TRBD2. The specimen sequenced was central memory CD4+ T cells from blood. CDR3 in DNA: TGTGCCCTACAAGCTACTAGCGGGGTGGCTTACACCGGGGAGCTGTTTTTT. Its protein is CALQATSGVAYTGELFF.